This T cell receptor beta chain was found in a study of low-dose radiotherapy and immunotherapy resistance in tumors. Primers used for first-strand cDNA, a TRAV- and TRBV-specific set, covered both alpha and beta chains. TCR amplification used roughly 18 PCR cycles, a constant-region primer and a V-primer adapter. TCRdb re-called the reads with MiXCR, one entry per CDR3 protein. This table holds about 100,000 distinct CDR3 sequences, around 20% found once. Per germline, CDR1 SGHTS and CDR2 YDEGEE. The CDR3 has 16 amino acids. The time point was: after trial treatment. The treatment was: LDRT plus nivolumab, ipilimumab, low-dose cyclophosphamide and aspirin (RACIN trial). Comment on this clonotype: Given a far larger clone just one base away, this is likely a sequencing read error.

This TCR derives from a male donor with prostate cancer. The chain carries TRBV5-8 and TRBJ1-5; D not certain. Specimen: PBMCs, collected after low-dose radiotherapy plus immunotherapy. CDR3 in amino acids: CSSSLAGVYSNQPQHF. As DNA, the CDR3 is TGTTCCAGCAGCTTGGCTGGAGTTTATAGCAATCAGCCCCAGCATTTT.